The present entry profiles one TCR beta chain with its context. This sample is drawn from a study of blood T cell repertoires in COVID-19. Study context: Some COVID-19 samples were acute and others convalescent; all came from the United States, Italy and Spain. T cells, B-cell-depleted T cells, or PBMCs supplied cDNA or gDNA.

CDR1 is SGHAT and CDR2 is FQNNGV in the germline V gene. V was clipped by 1 base and J by 1 base; unmatched bases: 7. The CDR3 contains 17 residues. Clones were read by immunoSEQ multiplex PCR, and TCRdb kept only the in-frame ones, dropping some. The sample lists just over 350,000 clones, roughly 87% occurring once. Recovery among Cohort 3 donors was established by two negative PCRs, clearance, or symptom resolution. The receptor was isolated from a woman between 25 and 40 years old who had recovered from COVID-19. The chain couples TRBV11-2 to TRBJ2-5; TRBD2 aligns across 9 bases. The source material was PBMCs or T cells enriched from blood (not recorded which). CDR3: CASSLVGLAGIQETQYF. The CDR3 DNA sequence: TGTGCCAGCAGCTTAGTAGGGCTAGCGGGGATCCAAGAGACCCAGTACTTC.